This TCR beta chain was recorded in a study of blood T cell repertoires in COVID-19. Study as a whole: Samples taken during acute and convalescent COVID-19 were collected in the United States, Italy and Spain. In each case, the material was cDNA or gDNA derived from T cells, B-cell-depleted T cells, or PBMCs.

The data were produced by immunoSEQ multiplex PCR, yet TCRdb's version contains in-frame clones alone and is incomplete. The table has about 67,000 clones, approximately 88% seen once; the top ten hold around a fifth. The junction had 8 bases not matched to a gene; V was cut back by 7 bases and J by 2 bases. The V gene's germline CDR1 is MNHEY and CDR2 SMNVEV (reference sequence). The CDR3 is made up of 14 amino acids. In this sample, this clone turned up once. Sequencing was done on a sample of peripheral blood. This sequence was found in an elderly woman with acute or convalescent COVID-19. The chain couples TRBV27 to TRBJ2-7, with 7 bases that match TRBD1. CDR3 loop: CASTLRQGPYEQYF. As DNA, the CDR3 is TGTGCCAGCACCTTGAGACAGGGACCCTACGAGCAGTACTTC.